The present TCR beta chain was sequenced within a study of blood T cells in healthy people across ages. After removal of 3 bases from V and 5 bases from J, the junction contained 14 bases not matched to a gene. The germline V gene encodes CDR1 MGHRA and CDR2 YSYEKL. The CDR3 totals 17 residues. A second PCR of about 6 to 12 cycles used a sample-barcoded 5' primer and a J-beta primer mix. Each cDNA molecule was tagged by a template-switch adaptor that had 12 random nucleotides. TCRdb re-derived calls from the 5' RACE reads in MiXCR, one entry per CDR3 protein. The sample carries roughly 1,700,000 distinct CDR3 sequences, 28% recorded once. The donors, all healthy, were Caucasians living in Russia, aged roughly 6 to 100. Isolation of PBMCs gave at least 6 million cells per sample.

Sequencing input: blood. The receptor was derived from a woman in her 30s in good health. The genes are TRBV4-1 and TRBJ1-2, with 8 bases lining up with TRBD1. The CDR3 DNA reads as TGCGCCAGCAGCCAGATCTCCAACCAGGGGGCCGATTATGGCTACACCTTC. It is translated as CASSQISNQGADYGYTF.